A selection of T cell receptor beta chains follows, all from one sample in a study of ipilimumab plus nivolumab after autologous stem cell transplantation. The repertoire was sequenced with immunoSEQ multiplex PCR; TCRdb's copy has only in-frame clones and lacks some. The table has about 24,000 clones, around 84% seen once; the top ten hold 4% to 6%. This material consisted of PBMCs, taken in a trial of ipilimumab plus nivolumab as post-transplant consolidation. Receptors originate from a male donor with diffuse large B-cell lymphoma. Both conserved end residues are part of each CDR3. D genes are given only for firm matches. Clone size, where shown, is once, few, many, or a class for clones that have expanded.

v_call: TRBV10-3; clone_size: NA; j_call: TRBJ2-5; d_call: TRBD2; cdr3_nt: TGTGCCATCAGTGACCAAGGGACTAGCGGGGGGGCCCCGCAAGAGACCCAGTACTTC; cdr3_aa: CAISDQGTSGGAPQETQYF
v_call: TRBV18; clone_size: NA; j_call: TRBJ2-3; d_call: NA; cdr3_nt: TGTGCCAGCTCACCCGGTAGGGGGGCAGATACGCAGTATTTT; cdr3_aa: CASSPGRGADTQYF
v_call: TRBV19; clone_size: NA; j_call: TRBJ2-1; d_call: NA; cdr3_nt: TGTGCCACCGGTACAGGGTATTCCTACAATGAGCAGTTCTTC; cdr3_aa: CATGTGYSYNEQFF
v_call: TRBV28; clone_size: NA; j_call: TRBJ2-7; d_call: TRBD1; cdr3_nt: TGTGCCAGCAGTTTGCCCCGGGACAGGGGGTACGAGCAGTACTTC; cdr3_aa: CASSLPRDRGYEQYF
v_call: TRBV6-5; clone_size: NA; j_call: TRBJ2-3; d_call: NA; cdr3_nt: TGTGCCAGCAGTCCCAGACAGGTTAGGGATACGCAGTATTTT; cdr3_aa: CASSPRQVRDTQYF
v_call: TRBV14; clone_size: NA; j_call: TRBJ2-5; d_call: NA; cdr3_nt: TGTGCCAGCAGCCCTCGGCCCCTGGGGGCCCAGTACTTC; cdr3_aa: CASSPRPLGAQYF
v_call: TRBV27; clone_size: NA; j_call: TRBJ2-7; d_call: TRBD1; cdr3_nt: TGTGCCAGCAGTCGGCAGGGACAGTTCTACGAGCAGTACTTC; cdr3_aa: CASSRQGQFYEQYF
v_call: TRBV5-8; clone_size: NA; j_call: TRBJ2-7; d_call: NA; cdr3_nt: TGTGCCAGCAGCTTCTCAGGGGCCTGGAGCTCCTACGAGCAGTACTTC; cdr3_aa: CASSFSGAWSSYEQYF
v_call: TRBV10-1; clone_size: NA; j_call: TRBJ2-7; d_call: NA; cdr3_nt: TGCGCCAGCAGTCTCTACCCAAACCCCTACGAGCAGTACTTC; cdr3_aa: CASSLYPNPYEQYF
v_call: TRBV4-3; clone_size: once; j_call: TRBJ2-7; d_call: NA; cdr3_nt: TGCGCCAGCAGCCAAGGACTCGGCTACGAGCAGTACTTC; cdr3_aa: CASSQGLGYEQYF
v_call: TRBV5-4; clone_size: NA; j_call: TRBJ1-1; d_call: NA; cdr3_nt: TGTGCCAGCAGTCCGACCGGGGCGTCAGGGGAAGCTTTCTTT; cdr3_aa: CASSPTGASGEAFF
v_call: TRBV19; clone_size: once; j_call: TRBJ1-2; d_call: NA; cdr3_nt: TGTGCCAGTAGTATGGGTCAATTGTATGGCTACACCTTC; cdr3_aa: CASSMGQLYGYTF
v_call: TRBV25-1; clone_size: once; j_call: TRBJ1-6; d_call: NA; cdr3_nt: TGTGCCAGCAGTGAAAACCAGGGGAATTCACCCCTCCACTTT; cdr3_aa: CASSENQGNSPLHF
v_call: TRBV18; clone_size: NA; j_call: TRBJ1-2; d_call: TRBD1; cdr3_nt: TGTGCCAGCTCGTCGGGACAGGGGGCTTTGAGGGGCTACACCTTC; cdr3_aa: CASSSGQGALRGYTF
v_call: TRBV6-4; clone_size: NA; j_call: TRBJ1-1; d_call: NA; cdr3_nt: TGTGCCAGCAGTGCTACTCAGAACACTGAAGCTTTCTTT; cdr3_aa: CASSATQNTEAFF
v_call: TRBV18; clone_size: NA; j_call: TRBJ2-7; d_call: TRBD1; cdr3_nt: TGTGCCAGCTCAGTTCGGACAGGGGCGGACGAGCAGTACTTC; cdr3_aa: CASSVRTGADEQYF
v_call: TRBV7-8; clone_size: NA; j_call: TRBJ1-2; d_call: TRBD1; cdr3_nt: TGTGCCAGCAGCCCATCAGGCAGGGCAGGGGGGAACCTATATGGCTACACCTTC; cdr3_aa: CASSPSGRAGGNLYGYTF
v_call: TRBV5-1; clone_size: NA; j_call: TRBJ2-7; d_call: TRBD2; cdr3_nt: TGCGCCAGCAGCCCAGGACTAGCGGGGGGGCCATCCTACGAGCAGTACTTC; cdr3_aa: CASSPGLAGGPSYEQYF
v_call: TRBV18; clone_size: once; j_call: TRBJ2-5; d_call: NA; cdr3_nt: TGTGCCAGCTCCCCTAGACAGACACAAGAGACCCAGTACTTC; cdr3_aa: CASSPRQTQETQYF
v_call: TRBV6-4; clone_size: NA; j_call: TRBJ1-1; d_call: NA; cdr3_nt: TGTGCCGGCGAAGGAAGAAGCACTGAAGCTTTCTTT; cdr3_aa: CAGEGRSTEAFF
v_call: TRBV5-4; clone_size: NA; j_call: TRBJ2-7; d_call: NA; cdr3_nt: TGTGCCAGCAGCTTGGGGGGGGACAACTACGAGCAGTACTTC; cdr3_aa: CASSLGGDNYEQYF
v_call: TRBV9; clone_size: NA; j_call: TRBJ2-1; d_call: TRBD2; cdr3_nt: TGTGCCAGCAGCCACGGCCGTGGGGCGGGGGGGCAAGACAATGAGCAGTTCTTC; cdr3_aa: CASSHGRGAGGQDNEQFF
v_call: TRBV5-1; clone_size: NA; j_call: TRBJ1-2; d_call: NA; cdr3_nt: TGCGCCAGCAGCTCGGGGGGGCAGGCATTTAATGGCTACACCTTC; cdr3_aa: CASSSGGQAFNGYTF
v_call: TRBV19; clone_size: NA; j_call: TRBJ2-7; d_call: TRBD1; cdr3_nt: TGTGCCAGTAGTATAGGGACAGGGTACGAGCAGTACTTC; cdr3_aa: CASSIGTGYEQYF
v_call: TRBV30; clone_size: NA; j_call: TRBJ1-1; d_call: NA; cdr3_nt: TGTGCCTGGAGTGTTCTTTTTGGGGCTTCAGGCACTGAAGCTTTCTTT; cdr3_aa: CAWSVLFGASGTEAFF
v_call: TRBV27; clone_size: NA; j_call: TRBJ2-7; d_call: NA; cdr3_nt: TGTGCCAGCAGTTTACAGGGGTACTACTACGAGCAGTACTTC; cdr3_aa: CASSLQGYYYEQYF
v_call: TRBV2; clone_size: NA; j_call: TRBJ2-2; d_call: NA; cdr3_nt: TGTGCCAGCAGGGAATGGTACACCGGGGAGCTGTTTTTT; cdr3_aa: CASREWYTGELFF
v_call: TRBV9; clone_size: NA; j_call: TRBJ2-1; d_call: NA; cdr3_nt: TGTGCCAGCAGCGTAGAGTGGGGGAGACTTAACAATGAGCAGTTCTTC; cdr3_aa: CASSVEWGRLNNEQFF
v_call: TRBV19; clone_size: NA; j_call: TRBJ1-2; d_call: TRBD1; cdr3_nt: TGTGCCAGTAGTACAGCGAGGCAGGGGGCCTATGGCTACACCTTC; cdr3_aa: CASSTARQGAYGYTF
v_call: TRBV4-1; clone_size: NA; j_call: TRBJ2-2; d_call: TRBD2; cdr3_nt: TGCGCCAGCAGCCATCCCCCGGGACTAGCGGGGAACACCGGGGAGCTGTTTTTT; cdr3_aa: CASSHPPGLAGNTGELFF
v_call: TRBV5-6; clone_size: NA; j_call: TRBJ1-5; d_call: NA; cdr3_nt: TGTGCCAGCAGCTTGGGGCAGTTCAATCAGCCCCAGCATTTT; cdr3_aa: CASSLGQFNQPQHF
v_call: TRBV5-4; clone_size: NA; j_call: TRBJ2-3; d_call: TRBD2; cdr3_nt: TGTGCCAGCAGCTCCGCCACTAGCGGGGGGCGGGATACGCAGTATTTT; cdr3_aa: CASSSATSGGRDTQYF
v_call: TRBV7-2; clone_size: NA; j_call: TRBJ1-1; d_call: NA; cdr3_nt: TGTGCCAGCAGCCTAACTGGTACAGGGAACACTGAAGCTTTCTTT; cdr3_aa: CASSLTGTGNTEAFF
v_call: TRBV2; clone_size: NA; j_call: TRBJ1-2; d_call: NA; cdr3_nt: TGTGCCAGCAAAACAGTTAACTATGGCTACACCTTC; cdr3_aa: CASKTVNYGYTF
v_call: TRBV10-2; clone_size: NA; j_call: TRBJ2-5; d_call: TRBD1; cdr3_nt: TGCGCCAGCAGTCCCCACCTAAATACAGGGGGCGGTGAGACCCAGTACTTC; cdr3_aa: CASSPHLNTGGGETQYF
v_call: TRBV11-2; clone_size: once; j_call: TRBJ1-6; d_call: NA; cdr3_nt: TGTGCCAGCAGCGCAAGGAACAGGGTGTTTTCACCCCTCCACTTT; cdr3_aa: CASSARNRVFSPLHF
v_call: TRBV5-1; clone_size: medium-sized; j_call: TRBJ2-5; d_call: NA; cdr3_nt: TGCGCCAGCAGCGGGGAACCTAGCCTCCTCCAAGAGACCCAGTACTTC; cdr3_aa: CASSGEPSLLQETQYF
v_call: TRBV18; clone_size: NA; j_call: TRBJ1-2; d_call: TRBD1; cdr3_nt: TGTGCCAGCTCACCCTCGGGACAGGGGATTAACTATGGCTACACCTTC; cdr3_aa: CASSPSGQGINYGYTF
v_call: TRBV6-5; clone_size: NA; j_call: TRBJ1-3; d_call: TRBD1; cdr3_nt: TGTGCCAGCAGAATTGGGACAGGGCTTGGAAACACCATATATTTT; cdr3_aa: CASRIGTGLGNTIYF
v_call: TRBV19; clone_size: medium-sized; j_call: TRBJ1-5; d_call: TRBD1; cdr3_nt: TGTGCCAGTAGTGAAGAGGGGGCAGGACGACAGCCCCAGCATTTT; cdr3_aa: CASSEEGAGRQPQHF
v_call: TRBV2; clone_size: NA; j_call: TRBJ1-2; d_call: NA; cdr3_nt: TGTGTCAGCAAACGGACATCTAACTATGGCTACACCTTC; cdr3_aa: CVSKRTSNYGYTF
v_call: TRBV4-1; clone_size: NA; j_call: TRBJ2-4; d_call: NA; cdr3_nt: TGCGCCAGCAGCCAATCGGGACAACTGGGAAAAAACATTCAGTACTTC; cdr3_aa: CASSQSGQLGKNIQYF
v_call: TRBV5-6; clone_size: NA; j_call: TRBJ2-2; d_call: NA; cdr3_nt: TGTGCCAGCAGCTCCCTAAACAGAGGCGGGGAGCTGTTTTTT; cdr3_aa: CASSSLNRGGELFF
v_call: TRBV2; clone_size: NA; j_call: TRBJ2-1; d_call: TRBD2; cdr3_nt: TGTGCCAGCACTCCGGGGTTAGCGGGGGGTGAGCAGTTCTTC; cdr3_aa: CASTPGLAGGEQFF
v_call: TRBV12-5; clone_size: NA; j_call: TRBJ2-3; d_call: TRBD1; cdr3_nt: TGTGCTAGTGCCTTGGGACAGGGCCCAGATACGCAGTATTTT; cdr3_aa: CASALGQGPDTQYF